The 5 T cell receptor beta chains reported below all come from one sample, sequenced in a study of blood T cells in healthy people across ages. The use of a sample-barcoded 5' primer and a J-beta primer mix characterized a second PCR of roughly 6 to 11 cycles. From the 5' RACE reads, TCRdb called clonotypes with MiXCR, one entry per CDR3 protein. The table lists about 760,000 distinct CDR3 sequences, approximately 60% of them singletons. Sequencing was carried out using blood. These receptors came from a man aged 35-49 years in good health.

This clonotype was counted between two and nine times. V gene TRBV3-1 combines with J gene TRBJ1-2, with D uncertain. There are 15 residues in the CDR3. Looked up from germline, CDR1 is LGHDT and CDR2 is YNNKEL (reference sequence). Trimming cost V 1 base and J 2 bases, with 11 bases left between them. This chain's CDR3 is CASSQVYRSNYGYTF. The CDR3 nucleotides are TGTGCCAGCAGCCAAGTTTACAGATCGAACTATGGCTACACCTTC.

The chain carries TRBV7-2 and TRBJ2-3; 9 bases line up with TRBD1. The germline V gene encodes CDR1 SGHTA and CDR2 FQGNSA. The CDR3 has 15 residues. The V and J ends lost 3 bases and 2 bases, in that order; junction bases with no gene match: 3. The CDR3 region is CASSFWTGDTDTQYF. The CDR3 DNA follows: TGTGCCAGCAGCTTTTGGACAGGGGACACAGATACGCAGTATTTT.

This clonotype was observed a few times. This rearrangement joins TRBV29-1 to TRBJ2-5; D call uncertain. Trimming removed 1 base at V and 10 bases at J, with 13 bases between. The CDR3 runs to 12 residues. In germline, CDR1 is SQVTM, CDR2 ANQGSEA. The CDR3 nucleotides are TGCAGCGTTGAAGGGGTAGAGGCGGTCCAGTACTTC. It yields the protein CSVEGVEAVQYF.

This chain connects TRBV15 to TRBJ2-7; D unclear. Germline V gene data show CDR1 as LNHNV and CDR2 as YYDKDF (reference sequence). CDR3 length: 14 amino acids. V gave up 0 bases and J gave up 3 bases, with 9 bases separating them. The CDR3 loop is CATSRDHFFYEQYF. CDR3 sequence (DNA): TGTGCCACCAGCAGAGATCATTTTTTCTACGAGCAGTACTTC.

V is TRBV6-5 and J is TRBJ2-1, with D possibly TRBD1 on 6 matching bases. The V and J ends lost 2 bases and 3 bases respectively, with 11 bases between them. CDR1 is MNHEY and CDR2 is SVGAGI in the germline V gene. The CDR3 length is 15 residues. CDR3 coding DNA: TGTGCCAGCAGTTACATGACGGACAGCTACAATGAGCAGTTCTTC. This translates into CASSYMTDSYNEQFF.